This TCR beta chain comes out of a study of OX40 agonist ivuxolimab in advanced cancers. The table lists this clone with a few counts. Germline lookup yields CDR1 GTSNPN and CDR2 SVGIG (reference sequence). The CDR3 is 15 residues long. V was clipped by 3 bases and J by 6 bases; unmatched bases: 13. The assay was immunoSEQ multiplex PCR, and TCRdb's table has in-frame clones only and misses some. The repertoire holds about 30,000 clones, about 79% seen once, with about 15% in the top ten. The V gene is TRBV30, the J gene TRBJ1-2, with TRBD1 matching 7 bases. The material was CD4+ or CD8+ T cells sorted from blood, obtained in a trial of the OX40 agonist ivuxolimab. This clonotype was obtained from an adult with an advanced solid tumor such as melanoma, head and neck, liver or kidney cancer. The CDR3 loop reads CAWRTRQGAIDGYTF. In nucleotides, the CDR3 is TGTGCCTGGAGGACCAGACAGGGAGCTATAGATGGCTACACCTTC. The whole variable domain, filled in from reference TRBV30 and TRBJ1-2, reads SQTIHQWPATLVQPVGSPLSLECTVEGTSNPNLYWYRQAAGRGLQLLFYSVGIGQISSEVPQNLSASRPQDRQFILSSKKLLLSDSGFYLCAWRTRQGAIDGYTFGSGTRLTVV.